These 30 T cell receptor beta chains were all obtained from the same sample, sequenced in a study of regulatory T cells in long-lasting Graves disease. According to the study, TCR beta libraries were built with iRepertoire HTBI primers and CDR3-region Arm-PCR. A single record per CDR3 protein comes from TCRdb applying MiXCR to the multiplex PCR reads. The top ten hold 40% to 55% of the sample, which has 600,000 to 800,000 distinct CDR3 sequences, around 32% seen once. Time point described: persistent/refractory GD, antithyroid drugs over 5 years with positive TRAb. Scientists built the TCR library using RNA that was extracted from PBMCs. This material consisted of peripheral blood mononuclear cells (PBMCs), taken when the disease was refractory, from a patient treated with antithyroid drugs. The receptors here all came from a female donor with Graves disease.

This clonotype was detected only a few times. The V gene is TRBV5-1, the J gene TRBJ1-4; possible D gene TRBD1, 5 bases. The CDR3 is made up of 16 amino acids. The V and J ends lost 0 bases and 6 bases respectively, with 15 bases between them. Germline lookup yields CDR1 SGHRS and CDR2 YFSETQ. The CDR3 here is CASSLVLGDRDEKLFF. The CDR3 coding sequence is TGCGCCAGCAGCTTGGTTTTGGGGGATAGAGATGAAAAACTGTTTTTT.

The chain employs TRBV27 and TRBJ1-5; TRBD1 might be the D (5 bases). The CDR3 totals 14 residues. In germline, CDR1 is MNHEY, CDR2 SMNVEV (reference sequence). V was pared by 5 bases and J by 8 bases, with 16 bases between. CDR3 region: CASSSGTGKKPQHF. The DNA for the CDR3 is TGTGCCAGCAGTAGCGGGACGGGAAAAAAGCCCCAGCATTTT.

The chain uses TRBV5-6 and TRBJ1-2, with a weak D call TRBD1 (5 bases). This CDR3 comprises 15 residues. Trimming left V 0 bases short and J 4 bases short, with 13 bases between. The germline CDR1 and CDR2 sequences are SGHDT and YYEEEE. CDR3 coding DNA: TGTGCCAGCAGCTTGGCTATGGGACGCATCTATGGCTACACCTTC. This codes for CASSLAMGRIYGYTF.

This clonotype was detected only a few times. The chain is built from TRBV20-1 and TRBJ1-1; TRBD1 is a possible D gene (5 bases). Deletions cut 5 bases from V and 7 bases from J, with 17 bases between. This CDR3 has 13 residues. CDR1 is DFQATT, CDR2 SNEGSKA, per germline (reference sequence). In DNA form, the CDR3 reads TGCAGTGCTGGGGATGCGGGGGGGGGTGAAGCTTTCTTT. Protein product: CSAGDAGGGEAFF.

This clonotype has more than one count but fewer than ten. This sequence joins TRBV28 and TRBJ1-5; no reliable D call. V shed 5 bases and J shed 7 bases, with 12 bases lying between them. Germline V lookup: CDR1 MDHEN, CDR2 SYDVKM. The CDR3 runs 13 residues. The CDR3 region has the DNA TGTGCCAGCAGTCCGGTGGGGAAACAGCCCCAGCATTTT. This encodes CASSPVGKQPQHF.

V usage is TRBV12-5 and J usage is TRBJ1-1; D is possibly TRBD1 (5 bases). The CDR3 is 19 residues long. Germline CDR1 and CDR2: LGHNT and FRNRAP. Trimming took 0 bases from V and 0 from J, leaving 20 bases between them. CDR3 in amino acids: CASGLVLPRGNLLNTEAFF. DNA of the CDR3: TGTGCTAGTGGTTTGGTACTGCCGCGGGGGAACCTCCTGAACACTGAAGCTTTCTTT.

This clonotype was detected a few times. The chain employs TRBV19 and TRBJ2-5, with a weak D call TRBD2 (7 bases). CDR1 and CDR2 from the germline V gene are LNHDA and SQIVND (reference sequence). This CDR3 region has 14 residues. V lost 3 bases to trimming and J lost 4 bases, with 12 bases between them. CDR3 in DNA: TGTGCCAGTAGTATTGGGGGGGCAAGAGAGACCCAGTACTTC. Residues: CASSIGGARETQYF.

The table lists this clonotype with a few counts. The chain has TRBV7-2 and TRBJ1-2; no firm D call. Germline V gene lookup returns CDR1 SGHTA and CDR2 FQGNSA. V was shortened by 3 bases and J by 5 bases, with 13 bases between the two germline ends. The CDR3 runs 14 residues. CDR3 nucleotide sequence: TGTGCCAGCAGCTTGGCCGACCTTGGGTATGGCTACACCTTC. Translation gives CASSLADLGYGYTF. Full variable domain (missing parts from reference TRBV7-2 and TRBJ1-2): GAGVSQSPSNKVTEKGKDVELRCDPISGHTALYWYRQSLGQGLEFLIYFQGNSAPDKSGLPSDRFSAERTGGSVSTLTIQRTQQEDSAVYLCASSLADLGYGYTFGSGTRLTVV.

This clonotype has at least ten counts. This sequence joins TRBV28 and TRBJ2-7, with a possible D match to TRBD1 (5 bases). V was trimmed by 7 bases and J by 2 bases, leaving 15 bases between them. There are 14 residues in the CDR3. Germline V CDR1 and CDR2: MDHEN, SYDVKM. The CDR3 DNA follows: TGTGCCAGCACCAAAATTAGGGGAACCTACGAGCAGTACTTC. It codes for CASTKIRGTYEQYF.

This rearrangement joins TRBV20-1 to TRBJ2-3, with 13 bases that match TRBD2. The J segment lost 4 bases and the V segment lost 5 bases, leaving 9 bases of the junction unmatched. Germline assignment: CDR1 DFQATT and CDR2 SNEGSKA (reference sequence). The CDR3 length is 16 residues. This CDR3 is CSAEPGLAGEADTQYF. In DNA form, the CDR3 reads TGCAGTGCTGAACCAGGACTAGCGGGAGAGGCAGATACGCAGTATTTT.

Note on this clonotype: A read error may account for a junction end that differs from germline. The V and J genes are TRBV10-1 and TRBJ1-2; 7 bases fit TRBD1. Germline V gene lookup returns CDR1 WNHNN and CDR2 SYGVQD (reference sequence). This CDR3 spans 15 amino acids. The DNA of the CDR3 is TGTGCCAGCAGTAGATACGGACAGGCTGACTATGGCTACACCTTC. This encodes CASSRYGQADYGYTF.

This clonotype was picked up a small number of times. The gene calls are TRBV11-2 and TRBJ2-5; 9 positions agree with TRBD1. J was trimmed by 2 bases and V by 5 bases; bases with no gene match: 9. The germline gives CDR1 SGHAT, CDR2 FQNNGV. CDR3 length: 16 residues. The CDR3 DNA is TGTGCCAGCAGCAAACCTGGACAGGGGCCGCAAGAGACCCAGTACTTC. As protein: CASSKPGQGPQETQYF.

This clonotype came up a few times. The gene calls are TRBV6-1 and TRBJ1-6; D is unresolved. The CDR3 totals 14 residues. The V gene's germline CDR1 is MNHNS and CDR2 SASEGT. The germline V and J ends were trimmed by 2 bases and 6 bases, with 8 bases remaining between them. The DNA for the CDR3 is TGTGCCAGCAGTGAACTAGGACTTAATTCACCCCTCCACTTT. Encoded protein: CASSELGLNSPLHF.

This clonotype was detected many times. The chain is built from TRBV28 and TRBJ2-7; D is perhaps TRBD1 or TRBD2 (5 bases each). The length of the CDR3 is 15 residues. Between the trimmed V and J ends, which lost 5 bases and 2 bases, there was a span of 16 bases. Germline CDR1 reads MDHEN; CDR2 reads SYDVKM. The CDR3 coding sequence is TGTGCCAGCAGTAAAGGGACCGCAAGAGCCTACGAGCAGTACTTC. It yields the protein CASSKGTARAYEQYF.

The DNA of the CDR3 is TGTGCCAGCAGCACCTCCCCCGGGACAGGGGCCTTGGGCTACACCTTC. Protein sequence: CASSTSPGTGALGYTF. The chain links TRBV12-3 or TRBV12-4 to TRBJ1-2, with 10 bases lining up with TRBD1. The CDR3 sequence is 16 residues long. V shed 6 bases and J 8 bases; nucleotides not matched to a gene: 15.

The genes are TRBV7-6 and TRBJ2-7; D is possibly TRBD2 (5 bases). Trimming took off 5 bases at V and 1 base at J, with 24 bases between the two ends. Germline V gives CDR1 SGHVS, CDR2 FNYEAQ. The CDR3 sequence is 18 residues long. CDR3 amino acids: CASSPETTAAKGSYEQYF. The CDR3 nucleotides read TGTGCCAGCAGCCCGGAGACTACAGCGGCGAAAGGGTCCTACGAGCAGTACTTC. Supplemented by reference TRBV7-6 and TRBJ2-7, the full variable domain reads GAGVSQSPRYKVTKRGQDVALRCDPISGHVSLYWYRQALGQGPEFLTYFNYEAQQDKSGLPNDRFSAERPEGSISTLTIQRTEQRDSAMYRCASSPETTAAKGSYEQYFGPGTRLTVT.

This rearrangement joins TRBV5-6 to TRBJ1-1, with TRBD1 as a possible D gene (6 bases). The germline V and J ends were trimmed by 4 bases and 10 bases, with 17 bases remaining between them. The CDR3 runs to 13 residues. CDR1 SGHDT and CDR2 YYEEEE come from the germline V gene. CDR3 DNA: TGTGCCAGCAGCATCGGGACACTCGTAGGAGCTTTCTTT. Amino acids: CASSIGTLVGAFF.

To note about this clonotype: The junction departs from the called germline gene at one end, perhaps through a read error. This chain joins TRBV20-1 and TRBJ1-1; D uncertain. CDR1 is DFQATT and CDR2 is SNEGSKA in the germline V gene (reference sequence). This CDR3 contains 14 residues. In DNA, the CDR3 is TGCAGTGCAAGAGCGGCCGGACGCGGGCCTGAAGCTTTCTTT. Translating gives CSARAAGRGPEAFF.

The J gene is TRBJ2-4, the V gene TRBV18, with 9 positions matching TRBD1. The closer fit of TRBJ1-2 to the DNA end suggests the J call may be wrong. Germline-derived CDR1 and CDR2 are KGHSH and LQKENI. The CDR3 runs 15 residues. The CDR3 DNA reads TGTGCCAGCTCACCACGGGGACAGGGTCTCGATGGCTACACCTTC. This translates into CASSPRGQGLDGYTF.

DNA of the CDR3: TGTGCCAGCACTTCGGGGCCAGGCCCATTCGAGCAGTACTTC. Translated: CASTSGPGPFEQYF. This chain links TRBV28 with TRBJ2-7; D may be TRBD1 or TRBD2 (5 bases each). The V gene's germline CDR1 is MDHEN and CDR2 SYDVKM. Trimming stripped 7 bases from V and 6 bases from J, with 19 bases between. CDR3 length equals 14 residues.

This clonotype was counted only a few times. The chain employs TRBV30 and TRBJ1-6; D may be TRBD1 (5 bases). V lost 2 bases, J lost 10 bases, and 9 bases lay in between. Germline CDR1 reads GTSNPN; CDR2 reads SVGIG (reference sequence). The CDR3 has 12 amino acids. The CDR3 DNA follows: TGTGCCTGGAGTCAGGGAAAATCACCCCTCCACTTT. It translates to CAWSQGKSPLHF.

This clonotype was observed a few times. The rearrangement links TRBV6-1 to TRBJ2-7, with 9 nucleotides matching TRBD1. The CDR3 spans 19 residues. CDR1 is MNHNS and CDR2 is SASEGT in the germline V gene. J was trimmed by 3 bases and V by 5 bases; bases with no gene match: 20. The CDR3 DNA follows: TGTGCCAGCAGTAGATCCGGGACAGGGAACGTGGGGAATGTCTACGAGCAGTACTTC. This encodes CASSRSGTGNVGNVYEQYF.

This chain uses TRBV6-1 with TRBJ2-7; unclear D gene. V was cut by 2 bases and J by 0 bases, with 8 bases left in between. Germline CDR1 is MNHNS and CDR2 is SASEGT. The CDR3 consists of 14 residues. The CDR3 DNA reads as TGTGCCAGCAGTGAATTCTTGAGCTCCTACGAGCAGTACTTC. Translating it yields CASSEFLSSYEQYF.

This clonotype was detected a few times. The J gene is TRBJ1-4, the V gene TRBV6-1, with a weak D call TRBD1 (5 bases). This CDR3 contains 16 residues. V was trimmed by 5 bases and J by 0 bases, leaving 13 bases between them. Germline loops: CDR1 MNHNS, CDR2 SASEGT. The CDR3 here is CASSPLGGSTNEKLFF. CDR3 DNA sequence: TGTGCCAGCAGTCCACTTGGGGGATCAACTAATGAAAAACTGTTTTTT.

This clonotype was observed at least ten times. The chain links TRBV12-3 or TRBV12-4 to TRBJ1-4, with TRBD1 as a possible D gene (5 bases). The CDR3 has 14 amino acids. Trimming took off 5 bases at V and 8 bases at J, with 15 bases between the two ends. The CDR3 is CASSPGGGGEKLFF. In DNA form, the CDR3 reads TGTGCCAGCAGTCCGGGGGGAGGAGGGGAAAAACTGTTTTTT.

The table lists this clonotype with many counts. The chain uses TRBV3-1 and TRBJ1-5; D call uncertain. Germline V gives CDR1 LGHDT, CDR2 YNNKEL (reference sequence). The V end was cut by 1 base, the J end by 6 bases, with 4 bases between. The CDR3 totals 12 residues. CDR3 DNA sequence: TGTGCCAGCAGCCAAGGGATTCAGCCCCAGCATTTT. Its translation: CASSQGIQPQHF.

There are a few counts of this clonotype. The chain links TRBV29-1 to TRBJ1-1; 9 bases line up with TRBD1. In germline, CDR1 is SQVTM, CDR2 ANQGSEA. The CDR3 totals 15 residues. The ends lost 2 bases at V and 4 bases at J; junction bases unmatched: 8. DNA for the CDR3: TGCAGCGTTGAATTAAACAGGGGGCGCTTCACTGAAGCTTTCTTT. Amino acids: CSVELNRGRFTEAFF.

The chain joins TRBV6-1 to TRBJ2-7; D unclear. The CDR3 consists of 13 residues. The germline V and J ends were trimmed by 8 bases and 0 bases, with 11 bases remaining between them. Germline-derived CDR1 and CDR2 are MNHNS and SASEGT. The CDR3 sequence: CASAAPYSYEQYF. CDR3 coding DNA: TGTGCCAGCGCGGCGCCATACTCCTACGAGCAGTACTTC.

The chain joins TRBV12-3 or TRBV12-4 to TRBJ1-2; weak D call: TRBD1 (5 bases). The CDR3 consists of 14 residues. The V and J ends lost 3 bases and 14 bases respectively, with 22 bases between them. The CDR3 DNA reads TGTGCCAGCAGTTTGACCGGGTGGGGACTGGCTCTTACCTTC. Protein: CASSLTGWGLALTF.

For the CDR3, the DNA is TGTGCCAGCAGCGGGACAGGGCACTCCTACGAGCAGTACTTC. Protein sequence: CASSGTGHSYEQYF. This chain links TRBV7-9 with TRBJ2-7; TRBD1 matches at 9 bases. This CDR3 comprises 14 residues. V lost 5 bases and J lost 0; bases outside the gene matches: 2. Looked up from germline, CDR1 is SEHNR and CDR2 is FQNEAQ (reference sequence). Using reference TRBV7-9 and TRBJ2-7 for the parts outside the CDR3, the full variable domain is DTGVSQNPRHKITKRGQNVTFRCDPISEHNRLYWYRQTLGQGPEFLTYFQNEAQLEKSRLLSDRFSAERPKGSFSTLEIQRTEQGDSAMYLCASSGTGHSYEQYFGPGTRLTVT.